This record looks at one T cell receptor beta chain sequence and its context. Its target is unknown. This sample is part of a study of T cell responses to AZD1222 COVID-19 vaccine. Here immunoSEQ multiplex PCR was the method, and the copy in TCRdb shows in-frame clones only, minus some. Of some 170,000 clones in the sample, approximately 93% were seen once. CDR1 and CDR2 (germline): SNHLY, FYNNEI. CDR3 length equals 16 residues. V lost 4 bases to trimming and J lost 5 bases, with 20 bases between them. Notes on the study in general: Elevations in Spike-specific TCR breadth and depth followed administration of two AZD1222 doses. Donors in the cohort were predominantly white British and more often female, and clonal diversity was possibly underestimated.

The starting material was peripheral blood, obtained on day 0 of AZD1222 vaccination. The TCR was taken from an adult in good health. V is TRBV2 and J is TRBJ2-5; the D call may be TRBD1 or TRBD2 (6 bases each). The CDR3 is CASSVDRGPVWETQYF. CDR3 sequence (DNA): TGTGCCAGCAGTGTGGACCGGGGGCCTGTCTGGGAGACCCAGTACTTC. Looking up the rest from reference TRBV2 and TRBJ2-5 gives the full variable domain: EPEVTQTPSHQVTQMGQEVILRCVPISNHLYFYWYRQILGQKVEFLVSFYNNEISEKSEIFDDQFSVERPDGSNFTLKIRSTKLEDSAMYFCASSVDRGPVWETQYFGPGTRLLVL.